This TCR beta chain came from a study of cytomegalovirus exposure and HLA in healthy donors. Study background: The roughly 120 validation repertoires matched the 500 to 750 first-cohort repertoires in platform, a later analysis reported. Overall study results and limits: First-cohort TCR clusters were later found to tend to co-occur in the 120 or so validation repertoires. Cytomegalovirus status was reportedly diagnosed by the classifier with high sensitivity and specificity. Many donors carried some public TCRs, although rarity characterized most TCR sequences.

Worth noting for this clone: The antigen is undetermined.

Assay used: immunoSEQ multiplex PCR; TCRdb lists only in-frame clones, some missing. The data contain about 180,000 clones, around 84% of them singletons. Sequenced input: PBMCs. The receptor comes from a man aged 18 to 29 in good health and CMV-seropositive.

CDR3 residues: CASSLRGTVNTEAFF. DNA of the CDR3: TGTGCCAGCAGCTTAAGGGGGACGGTGAACACTGAAGCTTTCTTT. The rearrangement uses TRBV6-5 and TRBJ1-1; tentatively, D is TRBD1 (6 bases). CDR3 length: 15 residues. The V gene's germline CDR1 is MNHEY and CDR2 SVGAGI. Trimming removed 6 bases from V and 0 bases from J, with 14 bases in between.